A single sample gave rise to the 21 T cell receptor beta chains below, sequenced in a study of T cell repertoires in cytomegalovirus infection. TCRdb redid the calling of the reads with MiXCR, one entry per CDR3 protein. The table includes roughly 230,000 distinct CDR3 sequences, about a sixth detected once. The sample consisted of CD8+ T cells from PBMCs. All receptors come from a human donor in good health (CMV status not recorded). Some clones in this sample may be carry-over from other donors' samples.

This sequence joins TRBV29-1 and TRBJ1-1; D perhaps matches TRBD1 (6 bases). The ends were cut back, 3 bases at V and 4 bases at J, with 18 bases in the middle. This CDR3 is 15 amino acids long. The V gene's germline CDR1 is SQVTM and CDR2 ANQGSEA. As DNA, the CDR3 is TGCAGCGTTGACCAGGGGCAGCCCGGGGTCACTGAAGCTTTCTTT. It encodes CSVDQGQPGVTEAFF. Based on the CDR3 plus reference TRBV29-1 and TRBJ1-1, the full variable domain is SAVISQKPSRDICQRGTSLTIQCQVDSQVTMMFWYRQQPGQSLTLIATANQGSEATYESGFVIDKFPISRPNLTFSTLTVSNMSPEDSSIYLCSVDQGQPGVTEAFFGQGTRLTVV.

This clonotype was seen many times. This chain links TRBV20-1 with TRBJ2-2, with 8 bases aligning to TRBD1. Germline V gives CDR1 DFQATT, CDR2 SNEGSKA (reference sequence). Losses at the gene ends were 6 bases for V and 3 bases for J; bases not matched to a gene: 12. The CDR3 runs to 16 residues. The CDR3 loop reads CSARYEEQGDTGELFF. The CDR3, as DNA: TGCAGTGCCCGATACGAGGAACAGGGGGACACCGGGGAGCTGTTTTTT.

The V call is TRBV7-4, the J call TRBJ2-1; 9 nucleotides line up with TRBD1. This CDR3 has 17 amino acids. V lost 3 bases to trimming and J lost 3 bases; unmatched junction nucleotides: 9. Germline loops: CDR1 SGHVT, CDR2 SQSDAQ. CDR3: CASSFSGQGSFYNEQFF. The CDR3 DNA follows: TGTGCCAGCAGCTTTAGTGGACAGGGGAGTTTCTACAATGAGCAGTTCTTC. Filled out from reference TRBV7-4 and TRBJ2-1, the complete variable domain reads GAGVSQSPRYKVAKRGRDVALRCDSISGHVTLYWYRQTLGQGSEVLTYSQSDAQRDKSGRPSGRFSAERPERSVSTLKIQRTEQGDSAVYLCASSFSGQGSFYNEQFFGPGTRLTVL.

The CDR3: CASSLRQGFSYEQYF. The CDR3 nucleotides read TGTGCCAGCAGCTTGAGACAGGGCTTCTCCTACGAGCAGTACTTC. The chain links TRBV5-5 to TRBJ2-7; TRBD1 aligns across 7 bases. The CDR3 loop spans 15 amino acids. The germline V gene encodes CDR1 SGHKS and CDR2 YYEKEE (reference sequence). The junction had 4 bases not matched to a gene; V was cut back by 1 base and J by 0 bases.

A remark on this clonotype: The junction does not match germline at one end; this may be a read error. This CDR3 is CASNQGLGVTDTQYF. Here the CDR3 DNA reads TGCGCCAGCAACCAAGGGTTAGGAGTCACAGATACGCAGTATTTT. This rearrangement joins TRBV4-1 to TRBJ2-3; no reliable D call. Germline V lookup: CDR1 MGHRA, CDR2 YSYEKL. The CDR3 is 15 amino acids.

This rearrangement joins TRBV28 to TRBJ2-7, with a tentative D call TRBD2 (5 bases). V was cut by 2 bases and J by 0 bases, with 11 bases left in between. Germline V gene data show CDR1 as MDHEN and CDR2 as SYDVKM. There are 15 residues in the CDR3. In nucleotides, the CDR3 is TGTGCCAGCAGTTTAAGTCGTGGAGGCTCCTACGAGCAGTACTTC. Protein product: CASSLSRGGSYEQYF. Combining the CDR3 with reference TRBV28 and TRBJ2-7 gives the whole variable domain DVKVTQSSRYLVKRTGEKVFLECVQDMDHENMFWYRQDPGLGLRLIYFSYDVKMKEKGDIPEGYSVSREKKERFSLILESASTNQTSMYLCASSLSRGGSYEQYFGPGTRLTVT.

The table lists this clonotype with a few counts. The chain uses TRBV7-9 and TRBJ2-7, with D tentatively TRBD2 (5 bases). The CDR3 length is 15 residues. Germline V gene sequence: CDR1 SEHNR, CDR2 FQNEAQ (reference sequence). The V end was cut by 3 bases, the J end by 7 bases, with 19 bases between. CDR3 in DNA: TGTGCCAGCAGCTTTTCGGAACACTCACTAGGGGAGCAGTACTTC. Translation gives CASSFSEHSLGEQYF.

This clonotype was seen only a few times. The chain joins TRBV4-3 to TRBJ2-2, with a tentative D call TRBD2 (6 bases). V was clipped by 2 bases and J by 4 bases, with 20 bases between them. This CDR3 region has 18 residues. In germline, CDR1 is LGHNA, CDR2 YSLEER. The CDR3 DNA is TGCGCCAGCAGCCAAAGTACAGTACTGGAGGGCTCCACCGGGGAGCTGTTTTTT. Amino acid sequence: CASSQSTVLEGSTGELFF.

J is TRBJ2-1 and V is TRBV29-1; the D call may be TRBD1 or TRBD2 (5 bases each). Per germline, CDR1 SQVTM and CDR2 ANQGSEA. This CDR3 has 13 residues. V shed 4 bases and J shed 5 bases, with 12 bases lying between them. This CDR3 is CSVVGTPNNEQFF. The CDR3 region has the DNA TGCAGCGTTGTCGGGACCCCTAACAATGAGCAGTTCTTC.

This rearrangement joins TRBV7-9 to TRBJ1-5; 8 nucleotides align to TRBD1. Germline loops: CDR1 SEHNR, CDR2 FQNEAQ (reference sequence). The CDR3 length is 15 residues. The ends lost 6 bases at V and 4 bases at J; junction bases unmatched: 8. CDR3 sequence reads: CASSTEDRENQPQHF. CDR3 bases: TGTGCCAGCAGTACCGAGGACAGGGAGAATCAGCCCCAGCATTTT.

This clonotype was observed a handful of times. V gene TRBV12-3 or TRBV12-4 combines with J gene TRBJ2-7; D is undetermined. V lost 2 bases and J lost 3, with 14 bases in between. The CDR3 consists of 15 residues. CDR3 loop: CASSLILKDDYEQYF. CDR3 nucleotides: TGTGCCAGCAGTTTAATCTTGAAGGACGACTACGAGCAGTACTTC.

V is TRBV5-5 and J is TRBJ1-1; D gene ambiguous. The CDR3 has 14 amino acids. V was pared by 0 bases and J by 4 bases, with 10 bases between. Germline-derived CDR1 and CDR2 are SGHKS and YYEKEE (reference sequence). CDR3 in DNA: TGTGCCAGCAGCTTGGCCGGATCTCCCACTGAAGCTTTCTTT. Protein: CASSLAGSPTEAFF.

This clonotype came up a few times. The rearrangement links TRBV27 to TRBJ2-5; D may correspond to TRBD1 or TRBD2 (5 bases each). The germline CDR1 and CDR2 sequences are MNHEY and SMNVEV (reference sequence). Trimming took 3 bases from V and 7 from J, leaving 18 bases between them. The CDR3 is 15 residues long. The CDR3 sequence is CASSFRDPDGWTQYF. CDR3 nucleotides: TGTGCCAGCAGTTTTCGGGACCCCGATGGGTGGACCCAGTACTTC.

This clonotype was picked up many times. V and J are TRBV7-2 and TRBJ2-6; D may be TRBD2 (6 bases). Trimming removed 5 bases at V and 2 bases at J, with 19 bases between. The CDR3 is 18 amino acids. CDR1 and CDR2 from the germline V gene are SGHTA and FQGNSA. CDR3 residues: CASSELDGGVPGANVLTF. The CDR3 bases are TGTGCCAGCAGCGAACTGGACGGGGGTGTACCTGGGGCCAACGTCCTGACTTTC.

This clonotype was recorded many times. CDR3 protein: CASSLGTHWMNTGELFF. The CDR3 DNA reads TGTGCCAGCAGCTTAGGGACCCACTGGATGAACACCGGGGAGCTGTTTTTT. The rearrangement joins TRBV7-2 to TRBJ2-2, with D unclear. CDR1 and CDR2 from the germline V gene are SGHTA and FQGNSA. The germline V and J ends were trimmed by 1 base and 1 base, with 13 bases remaining between them. CDR3 length: 17 residues.

The table lists this clonotype with a count of one. This CDR3 is CASSLGTGKQYF. CDR3 nucleotides: TGTGCCAGCAGTTTAGGGACAGGGAAGCAGTACTTC. The rearrangement joins TRBV27 to TRBJ2-7, with 9 nucleotides matching TRBD1. J was trimmed by 8 bases and V by 2 bases; bases with no gene match: 1. Per the germline V gene, CDR1 is MNHEY and CDR2 is SMNVEV (reference sequence). The CDR3 contains 12 residues.

This clonotype was seen ten or more times. V gene TRBV28 combines with J gene TRBJ2-3, with a weak D call TRBD1 (5 bases). V was clipped by 6 bases and J by 3 bases, with 16 bases between them. Germline V CDR1 and CDR2: MDHEN, SYDVKM. This CDR3 region has 15 residues. DNA for the CDR3: TGTGCCAGCAGAATACCAGGGTGGTCGACAGATACGCAGTATTTT. This gives the protein CASRIPGWSTDTQYF.

In this sample, this clonotype turned up a few times. This chain joins TRBV7-4 and TRBJ2-1; 12 bases map to TRBD2. Losses at the gene ends were 5 bases for V and 5 bases for J; bases not matched to a gene: 7. Germline-derived CDR1 and CDR2 are SGHVT and SQSDAQ. The CDR3 loop spans 16 amino acids. CDR3 sequence reads: CASSQRTSGDDNEQFF. The CDR3 DNA is TGTGCCAGCAGCCAACGGACTAGCGGGGATGACAATGAGCAGTTCTTC.

This clonotype was counted many times. J is TRBJ2-1 and V is TRBV20-1, with D possibly TRBD2 on 6 matching bases. There are 14 residues in the CDR3. The V end was cut by 1 base, the J end by 3 bases, with 10 bases between. Germline V CDR1 and CDR2: DFQATT, SNEGSKA (reference sequence). In DNA form, the CDR3 reads TGCAGTGCTAGAGGACTAGGGATCTACAATGAGCAGTTCTTC. It codes for CSARGLGIYNEQFF.

V and J are TRBV29-1 and TRBJ1-1; no clear D. The germline CDR1 and CDR2 sequences are SQVTM and ANQGSEA. The ends were cut back, 6 bases at V and 3 bases at J, with 11 bases in the middle. CDR3 length: 12 amino acids. The CDR3: CSVSREYTEAFF. The DNA for the CDR3 is TGCAGCGTAAGTAGGGAGTACACTGAAGCTTTCTTT.

V gene TRBV19 combines with J gene TRBJ2-7; D is unresolved. This CDR3 has 16 residues. Per germline, CDR1 LNHDA and CDR2 SQIVND (reference sequence). V lost 1 base to trimming and J lost 1 base, with 14 bases between them. CDR3: CASSIGVGTRSYEQYF. The CDR3 DNA sequence: TGTGCCAGTAGTATAGGGGTGGGCACCAGATCCTACGAGCAGTACTTC.